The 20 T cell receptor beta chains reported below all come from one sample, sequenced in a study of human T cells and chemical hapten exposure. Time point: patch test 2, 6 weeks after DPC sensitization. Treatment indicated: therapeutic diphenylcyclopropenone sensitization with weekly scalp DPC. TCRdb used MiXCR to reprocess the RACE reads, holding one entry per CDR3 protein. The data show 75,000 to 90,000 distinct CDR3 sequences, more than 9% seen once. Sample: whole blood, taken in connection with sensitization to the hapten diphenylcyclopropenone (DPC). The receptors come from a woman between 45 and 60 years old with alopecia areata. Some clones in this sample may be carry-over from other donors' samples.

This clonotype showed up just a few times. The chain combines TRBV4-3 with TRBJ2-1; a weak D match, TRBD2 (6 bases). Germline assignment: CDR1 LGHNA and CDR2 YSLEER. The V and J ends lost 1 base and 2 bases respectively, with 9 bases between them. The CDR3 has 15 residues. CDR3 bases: TGCGCCAGCAGCCAAGGACTAGACCCCTACAATGAGCAGTTCTTC. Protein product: CASSQGLDPYNEQFF.

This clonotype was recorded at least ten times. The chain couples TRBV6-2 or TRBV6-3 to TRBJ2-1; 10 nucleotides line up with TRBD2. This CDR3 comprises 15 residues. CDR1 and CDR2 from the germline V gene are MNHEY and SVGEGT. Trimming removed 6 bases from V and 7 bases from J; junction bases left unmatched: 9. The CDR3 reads CASRHLAGVKNEQFF. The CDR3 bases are TGTGCCAGCAGACACCTAGCGGGAGTTAAAAATGAGCAGTTCTTC.

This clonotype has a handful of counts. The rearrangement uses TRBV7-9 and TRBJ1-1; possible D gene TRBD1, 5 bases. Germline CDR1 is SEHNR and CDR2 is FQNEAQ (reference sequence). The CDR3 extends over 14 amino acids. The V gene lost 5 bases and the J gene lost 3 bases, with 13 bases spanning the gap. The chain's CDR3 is CASSRAGTYTEAFF. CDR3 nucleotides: TGTGCCAGCAGCCGCGCCGGGACCTACACTGAAGCTTTCTTT.

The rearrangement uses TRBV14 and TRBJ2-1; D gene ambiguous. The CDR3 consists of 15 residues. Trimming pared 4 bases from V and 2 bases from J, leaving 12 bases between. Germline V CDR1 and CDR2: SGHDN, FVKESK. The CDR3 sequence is CASSPSNSPYNEQFF. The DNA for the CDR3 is TGTGCCAGCAGCCCCTCAAACAGCCCCTACAATGAGCAGTTCTTC. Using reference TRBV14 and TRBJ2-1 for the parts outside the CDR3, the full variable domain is EAGVTQFPSHSVIEKGQTVTLRCDPISGHDNLYWYRRVMGKEIKFLLHFVKESKQDESGMPNNRFLAERTGGTYSTLKVQPAELEDSGVYFCASSPSNSPYNEQFFGPGTRLTVL.

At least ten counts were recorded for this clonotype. CDR3 region: CASSLASGVLEKLFF. The CDR3 DNA follows: TGTGCCAGCAGCTTAGCCTCAGGGGTTCTGGAAAAACTGTTTTTT. The chain employs TRBV7-6 and TRBJ1-4; a weak D match, TRBD1 (6 bases). Trimming pared 0 bases from V and 8 bases from J, leaving 13 bases between. The CDR3 spans 15 residues. Germline values: CDR1 SGHVS, CDR2 FNYEAQ.

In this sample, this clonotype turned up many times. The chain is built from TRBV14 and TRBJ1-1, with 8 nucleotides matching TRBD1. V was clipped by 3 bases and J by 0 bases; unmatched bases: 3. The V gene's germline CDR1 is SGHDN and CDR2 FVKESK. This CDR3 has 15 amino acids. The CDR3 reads CASSQQGALNTEAFF. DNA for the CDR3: TGTGCCAGCAGCCAGCAGGGGGCTTTGAACACTGAAGCTTTCTTT.

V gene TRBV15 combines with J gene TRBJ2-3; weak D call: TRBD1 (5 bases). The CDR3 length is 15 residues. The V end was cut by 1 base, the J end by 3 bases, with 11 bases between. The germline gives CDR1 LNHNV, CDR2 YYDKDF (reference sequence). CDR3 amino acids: CATSRAGQPTDTQYF. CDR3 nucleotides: TGTGCCACCAGCAGAGCAGGGCAACCAACAGATACGCAGTATTTT.

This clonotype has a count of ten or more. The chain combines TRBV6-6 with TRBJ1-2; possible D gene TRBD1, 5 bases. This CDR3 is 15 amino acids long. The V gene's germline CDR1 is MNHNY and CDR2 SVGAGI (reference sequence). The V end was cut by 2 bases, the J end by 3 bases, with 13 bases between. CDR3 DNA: TGTGCCAGCAGTTACCCTTCCGGGGCCGACTATGGCTACACCTTC. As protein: CASSYPSGADYGYTF.

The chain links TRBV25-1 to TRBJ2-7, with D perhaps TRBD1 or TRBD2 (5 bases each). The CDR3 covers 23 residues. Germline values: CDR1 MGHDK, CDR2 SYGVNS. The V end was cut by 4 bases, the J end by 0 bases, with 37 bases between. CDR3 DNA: TGTGCCAGCAGTGCGCCCGGGACGAACATAAACTTAGGACTGATAGTACTCTCCTACGAGCAGTACTTC. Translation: CASSAPGTNINLGLIVLSYEQYF.

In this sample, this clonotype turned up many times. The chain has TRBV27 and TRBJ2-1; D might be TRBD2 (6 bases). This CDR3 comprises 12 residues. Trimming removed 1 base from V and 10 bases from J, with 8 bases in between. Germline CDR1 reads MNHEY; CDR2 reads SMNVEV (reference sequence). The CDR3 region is CASSLLGGEQFF. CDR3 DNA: TGTGCCAGCAGTTTATTAGGAGGGGAGCAGTTCTTC.

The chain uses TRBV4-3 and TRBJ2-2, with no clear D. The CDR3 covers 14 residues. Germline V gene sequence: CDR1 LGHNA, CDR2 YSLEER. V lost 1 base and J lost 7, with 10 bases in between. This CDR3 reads CASSQAYQDGELFF. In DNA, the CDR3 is TGCGCCAGCAGCCAAGCTTATCAGGACGGGGAGCTGTTTTTT.

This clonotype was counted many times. The CDR3 sequence: CASSSRNNNRVTNTEAFF. The CDR3 DNA reads TGTGCCAGCAGCTCTCGCAATAATAACAGGGTCACGAACACTGAAGCTTTCTTT. The chain has TRBV7-9 and TRBJ1-1; D is perhaps TRBD1 (6 bases). The CDR3 sequence is 18 residues long. Germline values: CDR1 SEHNR, CDR2 FQNEAQ (reference sequence). Trimming removed 4 bases at V and 1 base at J, with 22 bases between.

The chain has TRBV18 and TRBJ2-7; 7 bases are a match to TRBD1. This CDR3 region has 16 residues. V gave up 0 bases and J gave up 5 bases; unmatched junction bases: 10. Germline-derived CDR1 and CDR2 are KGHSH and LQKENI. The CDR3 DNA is TGTGCCAGCTCACCACCGGGTCTTACAGGGGCCGACGAGCAGTACTTC. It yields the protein CASSPPGLTGADEQYF.

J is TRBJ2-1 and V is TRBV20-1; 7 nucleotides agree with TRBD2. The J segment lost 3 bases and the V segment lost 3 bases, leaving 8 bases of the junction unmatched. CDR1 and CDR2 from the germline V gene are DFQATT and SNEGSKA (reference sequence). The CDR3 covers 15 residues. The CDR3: CSARDPSGDYNEQFF. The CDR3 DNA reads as TGCAGTGCTAGGGATCCTAGCGGAGACTACAATGAGCAGTTCTTC.

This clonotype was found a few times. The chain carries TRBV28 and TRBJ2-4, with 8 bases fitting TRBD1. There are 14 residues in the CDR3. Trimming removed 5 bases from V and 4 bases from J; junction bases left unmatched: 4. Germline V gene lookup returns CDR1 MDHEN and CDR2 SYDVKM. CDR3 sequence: CASSPGQGKNIQYF. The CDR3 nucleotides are TGTGCCAGCAGTCCTGGACAGGGAAAAAACATTCAGTACTTC.

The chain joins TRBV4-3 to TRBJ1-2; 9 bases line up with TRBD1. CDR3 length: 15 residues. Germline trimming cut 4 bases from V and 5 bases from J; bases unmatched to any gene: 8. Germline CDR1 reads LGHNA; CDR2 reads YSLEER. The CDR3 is CASSPSQGTGYGYTF. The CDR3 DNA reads TGCGCCAGCAGCCCGAGCCAGGGGACAGGGTATGGCTACACCTTC.

The CDR3 DNA reads as TGTGCCAGCAGCTTAGACAGGAGCTCCTACAATGAGCAGTTCTTC. Translated, it gives CASSLDRSSYNEQFF. The rearrangement uses TRBV7-2 and TRBJ2-1, with D possibly being TRBD1 (5 bases). Germline V gene sequence: CDR1 SGHTA, CDR2 FQGNSA. This CDR3 is 15 amino acids long. Trimming took 1 base from V and 0 from J, leaving 7 bases between them.

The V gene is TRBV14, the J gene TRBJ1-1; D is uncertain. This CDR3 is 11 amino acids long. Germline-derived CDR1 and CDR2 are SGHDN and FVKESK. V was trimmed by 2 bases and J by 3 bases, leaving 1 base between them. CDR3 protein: CASSQYTEAFF. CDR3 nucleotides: TGTGCCAGCAGCCAATACACTGAAGCTTTCTTT.

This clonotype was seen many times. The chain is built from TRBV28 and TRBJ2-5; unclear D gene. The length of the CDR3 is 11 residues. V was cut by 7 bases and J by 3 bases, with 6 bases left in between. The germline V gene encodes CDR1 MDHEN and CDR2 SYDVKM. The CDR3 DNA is TGTGCCAGCACTCTAGAAGAGACCCAGTACTTC. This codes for CASTLEETQYF.

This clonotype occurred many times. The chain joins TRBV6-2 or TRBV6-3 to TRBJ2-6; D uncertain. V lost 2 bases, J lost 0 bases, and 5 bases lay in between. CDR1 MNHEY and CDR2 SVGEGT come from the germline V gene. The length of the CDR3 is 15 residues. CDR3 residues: CASSYESSGANVLTF. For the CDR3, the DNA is TGTGCCAGCAGTTACGAAAGCTCTGGGGCCAACGTCCTGACTTTC.